This is a list of T cell receptor beta chains from one sample in a study of cytomegalovirus exposure and HLA in healthy donors. TCRdb's copy holds only in-frame clones and misses some; the assay was immunoSEQ multiplex PCR. The sample has about 120,000 clones, around 81% seen once. Sequencing was performed on PBMCs. The receptor set was obtained from a woman in her 40s in good health and CMV-seronegative. Each CDR3 is given without its conserved first and last residue.

TRBV7-2 ASSLDGQGSADTQY
TRBV6-5 ASSYVQASYEQY
TRBV29-1 SVEGTFGNYGYT
TRBV27 ASSSLRGAVTDTQY
TRBV6-1 ASSAPGLAGNYEQY
TRBV7-8 ASSSGLAGGPVYNEQF
TRBV21-1 ASSGHGGRTEAF
TRBV6-5 ASSSPRTATYEQY
TRBV19 ASSSPAGGLKPNIQY
TRBV11-2 ASSSGTEKETQY
TRBV7-8 ASSLDGQGMSTDTQY
TRBV4-1 ASSQDLLGGYSYNEQF
TRBV4-1 ASSQGRAKGLGYT
TRBV10-2 ASSAGTANTGELF
TRBV29-1 SVQGGGETQY
TRBV2 ASSEEGLGGNEQF
TRBV5-8 ASSLIRTAIPYTGELF
TRBV7-2 ASIPRASDYNEQF
TRBV28 ASSSVLRAGYT
TRBV7-6 ASSLTRTSTDTQY
TRBV4-1 ASSQEGGLGGYT
TRBV5-1 ASSRQTTYEQY
TRBV5-1 ASSRLAGGPDTQY
TRBV4-2 ASSQDREVNEQF
TRBV7-2 ASSLDSGGGQPQH
TRBV28 ASRGQPIYEQY
TRBV6-1 ASRESSEKI
TRBV4-2 ASSQGTSGSDEQF
TRBV7-3 ASSLQGAHEQY
TRBV5-6 ASTPLGRKSNMNTEAF
TRBV5-4 ASRGATTDTQY
TRBV5-6 ASSMELGLGGTQY
TRBV9 ASSVDGTIGDEQF
TRBV30 AWTRDRGAFNYGYT
TRBV7-3 ASSITGEVGELF
TRBV28 ASSLRGGVAF
TRBV2 ASSDGLLADVGDTQY
TRBV5-3 ARSFGATDSNQPQH
TRBV18 ASSPLWTGVSGGTGELF
TRBV15 ATSRDVAGTGELF
TRBV6-1 ASSDNRGSSYNSPLH
TRBV19 ASMDTANYGYT
TRBV4-1 ASSQVPGAISGANVLT
TRBV29-1 SVDNQETQY
TRBV20-1 LQRNSYEQY
TRBV7-9 ASSLGTGTNYGYT
TRBV19 ASSPRQGRTEAF
TRBV2 ASSATGQASEAF